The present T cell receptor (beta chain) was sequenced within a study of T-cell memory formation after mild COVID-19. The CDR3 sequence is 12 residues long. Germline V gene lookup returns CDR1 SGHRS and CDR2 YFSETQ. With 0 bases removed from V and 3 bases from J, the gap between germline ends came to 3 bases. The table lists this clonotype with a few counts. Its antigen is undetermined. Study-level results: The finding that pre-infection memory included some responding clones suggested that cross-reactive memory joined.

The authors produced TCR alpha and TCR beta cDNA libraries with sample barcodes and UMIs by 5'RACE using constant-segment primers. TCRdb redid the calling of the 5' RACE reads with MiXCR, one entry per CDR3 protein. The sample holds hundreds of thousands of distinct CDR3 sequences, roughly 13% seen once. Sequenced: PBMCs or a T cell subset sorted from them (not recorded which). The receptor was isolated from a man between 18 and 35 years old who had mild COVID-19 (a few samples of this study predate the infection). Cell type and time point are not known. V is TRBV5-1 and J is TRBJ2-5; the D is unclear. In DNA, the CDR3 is TGCGCCAGCAGCTTGGATAAAGAGACCCAGTACTTC. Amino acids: CASSLDKETQYF.